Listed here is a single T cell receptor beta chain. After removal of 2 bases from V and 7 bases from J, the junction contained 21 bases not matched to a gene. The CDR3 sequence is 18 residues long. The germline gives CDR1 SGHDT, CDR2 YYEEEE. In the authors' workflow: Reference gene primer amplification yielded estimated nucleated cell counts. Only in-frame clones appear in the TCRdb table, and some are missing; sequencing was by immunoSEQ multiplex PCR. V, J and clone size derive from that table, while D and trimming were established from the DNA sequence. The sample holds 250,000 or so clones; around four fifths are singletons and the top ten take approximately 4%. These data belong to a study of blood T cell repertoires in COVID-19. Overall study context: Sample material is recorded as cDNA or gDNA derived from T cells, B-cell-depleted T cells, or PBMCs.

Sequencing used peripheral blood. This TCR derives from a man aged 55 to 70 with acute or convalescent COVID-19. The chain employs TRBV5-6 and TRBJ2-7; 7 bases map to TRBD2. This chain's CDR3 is CASSFSVFGGRVGEEQYF. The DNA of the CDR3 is TGTGCCAGCAGCTTTTCGGTATTCGGCGGGAGAGTCGGTGAAGAGCAGTACTTC.